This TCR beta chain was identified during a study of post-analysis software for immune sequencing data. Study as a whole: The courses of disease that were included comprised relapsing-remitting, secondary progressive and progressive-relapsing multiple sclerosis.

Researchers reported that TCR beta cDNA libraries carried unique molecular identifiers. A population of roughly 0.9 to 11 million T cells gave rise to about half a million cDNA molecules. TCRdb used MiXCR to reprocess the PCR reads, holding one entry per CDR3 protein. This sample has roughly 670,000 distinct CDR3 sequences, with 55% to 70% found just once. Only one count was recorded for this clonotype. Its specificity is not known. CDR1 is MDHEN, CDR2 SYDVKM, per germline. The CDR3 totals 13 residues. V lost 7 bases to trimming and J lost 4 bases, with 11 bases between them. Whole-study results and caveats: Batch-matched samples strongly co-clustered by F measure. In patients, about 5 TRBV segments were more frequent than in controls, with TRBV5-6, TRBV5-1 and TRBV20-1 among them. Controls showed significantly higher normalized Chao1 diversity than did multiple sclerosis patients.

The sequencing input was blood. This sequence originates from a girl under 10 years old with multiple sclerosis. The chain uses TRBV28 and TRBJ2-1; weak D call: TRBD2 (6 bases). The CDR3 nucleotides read TGTGCCAGCAAGGGGACTCGGTACAATGAGCAGTTCTTC. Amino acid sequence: CASKGTRYNEQFF.